The 17 T cell receptor beta chains listed next were all sequenced from one sample in a study of PD-L1 blockade in urothelial cancer. Time point denoted: pretreatment peripheral blood. Method: immunoSEQ multiplex PCR; TCRdb's copy keeps in-frame clones and lacks some. The data contain some 45,000 clones, about 84% of them singletons. This material consisted of PBMCs, taken around atezolizumab (anti-PD-L1) treatment. The receptors shown here come from a man in his sixties with urothelial cancer.

CDR3 sequence (DNA): TGTGCCAGCAGCTTAGCGACAGTCTATGGCTACACCTTC. Its translation is CASSLATVYGYTF. This chain uses TRBV7-2 with TRBJ1-2, with D possibly TRBD1 on 5 matching bases. The germline V gene encodes CDR1 SGHTA and CDR2 FQGNSA. The germline V and J ends were trimmed by 0 bases and 4 bases, with 6 bases remaining between them. The CDR3 sequence is 13 residues long.

This chain uses TRBV7-9 with TRBJ1-1; D uncertain. Germline lookup yields CDR1 SEHNR and CDR2 FQNEAQ (reference sequence). The V and J ends lost 5 bases and 3 bases respectively, with 7 bases between them. There are 12 residues in the CDR3. The CDR3 region is CASSVRDTEAFF. The CDR3 DNA reads as TGTGCCAGCAGCGTCCGGGACACTGAAGCTTTCTTT.

The chain joins TRBV18 to TRBJ2-7, with 9 bases identical to TRBD2. The CDR3 is 15 residues long. V was pared by 3 bases and J by 7 bases, with 10 bases of the junction left unmatched. Per the germline V gene, CDR1 is KGHSH and CDR2 is LQKENI. CDR3 nucleotide sequence: TGTGCCAGCTCACCCCTAGGAGCGGGGGGTTGGGAGCAGTACTTC. It yields the protein CASSPLGAGGWEQYF. Full variable domain (remainder filled in from reference TRBV18 and TRBJ2-7): NAGVMQNPRHLVRRRGQEARLRCSPMKGHSHVYWYRQLPEEGLKFMVYLQKENIIDESGMPKERFSAEFPKEGPSILRIQQVVRGDSAAYFCASSPLGAGGWEQYFGPGTRLTVT.

The V call is TRBV7-6, the J call TRBJ2-3; D may be TRBD2 (6 bases). V was cut by 5 bases and J by 2 bases, with 11 bases left in between. Germline CDR1 is SGHVS and CDR2 is FNYEAQ. This CDR3 region has 14 residues. CDR3 sequence reads: CASSVRGITDTQYF. The CDR3 DNA sequence: TGTGCCAGCAGCGTGCGGGGTATCACAGATACGCAGTATTTT. The full variable domain, rest sourced from reference TRBV7-6 and TRBJ2-3, is GAGVSQSPRYKVTKRGQDVALRCDPISGHVSLYWYRQALGQGPEFLTYFNYEAQQDKSGLPNDRFSAERPEGSISTLTIQRTEQRDSAMYRCASSVRGITDTQYFGPGTRLTVL.

The chain recombines TRBV9 with TRBJ2-2; 7 bases align to TRBD1. This CDR3 contains 15 residues. V lost 2 bases, J lost 5 bases, and 6 bases stayed unmatched. The germline V gene has CDR1 SGDLS and CDR2 YYNGEE. CDR3 sequence (DNA): TGTGCCAGCAGCGTTATGGACAGGTTAACCGGGGAGCTGTTTTTT. It codes for CASSVMDRLTGELFF. Combining the CDR3 with reference TRBV9 and TRBJ2-2 gives the whole variable domain DSGVTQTPKHLITATGQRVTLRCSPRSGDLSVYWYQQSLDQGLQFLIQYYNGEERAKGNILERFSAQQFPDLHSELNLSSLELGDSALYFCASSVMDRLTGELFFGEGSRLTVL.

This clone was seen more than once but under ten times. The rearrangement joins TRBV28 to TRBJ1-5; 9 bases align to TRBD1. The CDR3 runs to 18 residues. V was pared by 4 bases and J by 11 bases, with 21 bases of the junction left unmatched. The germline CDR1 and CDR2 sequences are MDHEN and SYDVKM. CDR3 in amino acids: CASSSIALGQGLSSAQHF. CDR3 in DNA: TGTGCCAGCAGTTCTATTGCCCTTGGACAGGGGCTATCTTCAGCCCAGCATTTT. Using reference TRBV28 and TRBJ1-5 for the parts outside the CDR3, the full variable domain is DVKVTQSSRYLVKRTGEKVFLECVQDMDHENMFWYRQDPGLGLRLIYFSYDVKMKEKGDIPEGYSVSREKKERFSLILESASTNQTSMYLCASSSIALGQGLSSAQHFGDGTRLSIL.

The genes are TRBV28 and TRBJ1-1, with D perhaps matching TRBD1 (5 bases). The CDR3 extends over 14 amino acids. V was pared by 6 bases and J by 5 bases, with 16 bases between. Germline CDR1 is MDHEN and CDR2 is SYDVKM. CDR3 bases: TGTGCCAGCAGAGCGACAGATAAAGGGACTGAAGCTTTCTTT. Its translation is CASRATDKGTEAFF.

The CDR3 nucleotides are TGTGCCAGCTCACCGAACAATTCCCCCTATGGCTACACCTTC. It yields the protein CASSPNNSPYGYTF. The gene calls are TRBV18 and TRBJ1-2; D unclear. Germline assignment: CDR1 KGHSH and CDR2 LQKENI. The CDR3 extends over 14 amino acids. Trimming removed 3 bases at V and 4 bases at J, with 12 bases between.

The chain employs TRBV9 and TRBJ2-5; the match to TRBD1 covers 9 bases. The CDR3 has 14 residues. V was pared by 7 bases and J by 5 bases, with 9 bases of the junction left unmatched. Germline V gene lookup returns CDR1 SGDLS and CDR2 YYNGEE. CDR3 amino acids: CASGRDRAGETQYF. Here the CDR3 DNA reads TGTGCCAGCGGCAGGGACAGGGCGGGGGAGACCCAGTACTTC.

The genes are TRBV5-8 and TRBJ1-2; D call uncertain. The CDR3 consists of 12 residues. CDR1 SGHTS and CDR2 YDEGEE come from the germline V gene. The V gene lost 1 base and the J gene lost 5 bases, with 6 bases spanning the gap. This chain's CDR3 is CASSLRGYGYTF. The CDR3 DNA is TGTGCCAGCAGCTTGCGAGGATATGGCTACACCTTC. The whole variable domain, filled in from reference TRBV5-8 and TRBJ1-2, reads EAGVTQSPTHLIKTRGQQATLRCSPISGHTSVYWYQQALGLGLQFLLWYDEGEERNRGNFPPRFSGRQFPNYSSELNVNALELEDSALYLCASSLRGYGYTFGSGTRLTVV.

This clone was counted a few times. The V gene is TRBV19, the J gene TRBJ1-1, with 7 bases aligning to TRBD1. This CDR3 region has 13 residues. Germline assignment: CDR1 LNHDA and CDR2 SQIVND (reference sequence). Germline trimming cut 1 base from V and 5 bases from J; bases unmatched to any gene: 1. CDR3 bases: TGTGCCAGTAGTATAGTACAGGGGACTGAAGCTTTCTTT. Protein sequence: CASSIVQGTEAFF.

The V gene is TRBV19, the J gene TRBJ1-1; D gene unclear. CDR1 is LNHDA and CDR2 is SQIVND in the germline V gene (reference sequence). V was pared by 5 bases and J by 5 bases, with 12 bases between. The CDR3 is 13 residues long. In DNA, the CDR3 is TGTGCCAGTAGTGCCCCCCGGGGAACTGAAGCTTTCTTT. Its protein is CASSAPRGTEAFF.

The sample holds one count of this clone. The chain couples TRBV19 to TRBJ1-5; maybe TRBD1 (6 bases). From germline, CDR1 is LNHDA and CDR2 SQIVND (reference sequence). V lost 6 bases and J lost 3, with 15 bases in between. CDR3 size: 15 residues. Here the CDR3 reads CASSSRGGVNQPQHF. The CDR3 nucleotides are TGTGCCAGTAGCTCGAGGGGGGGGGTCAATCAGCCCCAGCATTTT.

J is TRBJ2-5 and V is TRBV28, with D hard to call. Trimming pared 1 base from V and 5 bases from J, leaving 5 bases between. The germline CDR1 and CDR2 sequences are MDHEN and SYDVKM. This CDR3 contains 12 residues. The CDR3 here is CASSLSLETQYF. DNA of the CDR3: TGTGCCAGCAGTTTATCCCTCGAGACCCAGTACTTC.

This clone appeared once. The chain has TRBV6-1 and TRBJ2-2, with 16 bases aligning to TRBD2. Germline V CDR1 and CDR2: MNHNS, SASEGT. This CDR3 region has 19 residues. V lost 2 bases to trimming and J lost 1 base; unmatched junction nucleotides: 4. The CDR3 loop reads CASSESGTSGGVNTGELFF. The CDR3 bases are TGTGCCAGCAGTGAATCCGGGACTAGCGGGGGGGTGAACACCGGGGAGCTGTTTTTT.

This chain connects TRBV11-2 to TRBJ2-7; a weak D match, TRBD1 (6 bases). V lost 6 bases to trimming and J lost 1 base, with 16 bases between them. There are 15 residues in the CDR3. CDR1 and CDR2 (germline): SGHAT, FQNNGV. The chain's CDR3 is CASSLTGAISYEQYF. CDR3 DNA: TGTGCCAGCAGTCTGACAGGCGCGATATCCTACGAGCAGTACTTC.

This clone is a singleton in its sample. This rearrangement joins TRBV7-2 to TRBJ1-4; 7 bases fit TRBD1. This CDR3 contains 14 residues. The germline gives CDR1 SGHTA, CDR2 FQGNSA. V shed 5 bases and J 8 bases; nucleotides not matched to a gene: 8. The CDR3 coding sequence is TGTGCCAGCAGCCCGGGACAGCGTGACGAAAAACTGTTTTTT. Translated, it gives CASSPGQRDEKLFF.